Listed here are 19 T cell receptor beta chains from one sample, sequenced in a study of T cell changes during pregnancy in multiple sclerosis. Clones were sequenced by immunoSEQ multiplex PCR, and TCRdb holds only the in-frame ones, with some missing. The repertoire includes 35,000 to 45,000 clones, about nine tenths of them detected once, and approximately 0.44% sits in the top ten. The sequencing here drew on CD4+ T cells from peripheral blood mononuclear cells, taken in the second trimester of pregnancy. These receptors originate from a female donor in good health, enrolled as a control in a pregnancy study.

The chain carries TRBV7-8 and TRBJ2-5; 12 positions agree with TRBD2. Per germline, CDR1 SGHVS and CDR2 FQNEAQ. The CDR3 runs 13 residues. Trimming removed 7 bases from V and 4 bases from J; junction bases left unmatched: 1. The CDR3 loop reads CASKLAGGETQYF. For the CDR3, the DNA is TGTGCCAGCAAACTAGCGGGAGGAGAGACCCAGTACTTC.

V is TRBV6-5 and J is TRBJ2-5; 9 bases are shared with TRBD1. Germline trimming cut 2 bases from V and 4 bases from J; bases unmatched to any gene: 8. The CDR3 contains 16 residues. The germline CDR1 and CDR2 sequences are MNHEY and SVGAGI. CDR3 residues: CASSYTPGQGGETQYF. In DNA, the CDR3 is TGTGCCAGCAGTTACACTCCGGGACAGGGAGGAGAGACCCAGTACTTC.

The V gene is TRBV14, the J gene TRBJ2-5, with a possible D match to TRBD2 (5 bases). Germline V gives CDR1 SGHDN, CDR2 FVKESK. V lost 0 bases and J lost 10, with 15 bases in between. The CDR3 runs 14 residues. The CDR3 loop reads CASSQETRGLGQYF. In nucleotides, the CDR3 is TGTGCCAGCAGCCAAGAGACCCGGGGATTGGGCCAGTACTTC.

J is TRBJ1-2 and V is TRBV28; no clear D gene. Trimming stripped 2 bases from V and 5 bases from J, with 6 bases between. The CDR3 runs 12 residues. Germline assignment: CDR1 MDHEN and CDR2 SYDVKM. CDR3 region: CASSLLSYGYTF. The CDR3 DNA reads as TGTGCCAGCAGTTTACTTTCTTATGGCTACACCTTC.

J is TRBJ1-5 and V is TRBV7-9; tentatively, D is TRBD1 (6 bases). Looked up from germline, CDR1 is SEHNR and CDR2 is FQNEAQ (reference sequence). V was shortened by 1 base and J by 6 bases, with 13 bases between the two germline ends. This CDR3 region has 15 residues. This CDR3 is CASSLGRGSIQPQHF. The CDR3 bases are TGTGCCAGCAGCTTAGGTAGGGGGTCAATTCAGCCCCAGCATTTT.

The sample holds one count of this clone. The rearrangement uses TRBV5-4 and TRBJ2-3, with 8 positions matching TRBD1. The ends lost 5 bases at V and 0 bases at J; junction bases unmatched: 8. Germline CDR1 SGHNT, CDR2 YYREEE (reference sequence). CDR3 length equals 16 residues. The CDR3, as DNA: TGTGCCAGCAGTTTCAACCAGGGGGCGAGCACAGATACGCAGTATTTT. Translated: CASSFNQGASTDTQYF.

The chain joins TRBV7-8 to TRBJ2-2; D is ambiguous. The CDR3 has 14 amino acids. Between the trimmed V and J ends, which lost 2 bases and 8 bases, there was a span of 12 bases. In germline, CDR1 is SGHVS, CDR2 FQNEAQ. For the CDR3, the DNA is TGTGCCAGCAGCTTAATCGCCCGGAGTGGGGAGCTGTTTTTT. Protein product: CASSLIARSGELFF.

V usage is TRBV28 and J usage is TRBJ1-1; D gene unclear. The CDR3 has 11 residues. Germline CDR1 is MDHEN and CDR2 is SYDVKM. The CDR3 DNA reads TGTGGCTCTACTGTGAACACTGAAGCTTTCTTT. The encoded protein is CGSTVNTEAFF.

The chain is built from TRBV5-8 and TRBJ1-1; D call uncertain. V was shortened by 4 bases and J by 0 bases, with 10 bases between the two germline ends. CDR3 length: 14 residues. CDR1 SGHTS and CDR2 YDEGEE come from the germline V gene. CDR3 in amino acids: CASSRAVMNTEAFF. The CDR3 DNA follows: TGTGCCAGCAGCCGAGCGGTCATGAACACTGAAGCTTTCTTT. Full variable domain (outside the CDR3, taken from reference TRBV5-8 and TRBJ1-1): EAGVTQSPTHLIKTRGQQATLRCSPISGHTSVYWYQQALGLGLQFLLWYDEGEERNRGNFPPRFSGRQFPNYSSELNVNALELEDSALYLCASSRAVMNTEAFFGQGTRLTVV.

The chain carries TRBV29-1 and TRBJ1-1; the match to TRBD1 covers 7 bases. Germline lookup yields CDR1 SQVTM and CDR2 ANQGSEA. V lost 4 bases and J lost 1; bases outside the gene matches: 3. The CDR3 runs to 13 residues. The CDR3 bases are TGCAGCGTTGTAAGACAGGGGAACACTGAAGCTTTCTTT. Translated, it gives CSVVRQGNTEAFF.

The V and J genes are TRBV5-6 and TRBJ2-3, with 10 bases that match TRBD2. Per the germline V gene, CDR1 is SGHDT and CDR2 is YYEEEE. V was clipped by 3 bases and J by 4 bases; unmatched bases: 8. The CDR3 covers 16 residues. The CDR3 DNA reads TGTGCCAGCAGCTCCCCGGAAGCGGGGGGGCCAGATACGCAGTATTTT. This sequence encodes CASSSPEAGGPDTQYF.

The chain uses TRBV2 and TRBJ1-2; TRBD1 matches 9 bases. The CDR3 consists of 14 residues. Trimming took 6 bases from V and 6 from J; bases not matched to a gene: 8. In germline, CDR1 is SNHLY, CDR2 FYNNEI. The chain's CDR3 is CASSGTGGWNGYTF. The DNA for the CDR3 is TGTGCCAGCAGCGGAACAGGGGGCTGGAATGGCTACACCTTC.

This chain connects TRBV7-9 to TRBJ1-1, with TRBD1 as a possible D gene (5 bases). Trimming removed 9 bases from V and 5 bases from J, with 16 bases in between. The length of the CDR3 is 13 residues. Germline V gene sequence: CDR1 SEHNR, CDR2 FQNEAQ (reference sequence). The CDR3 region has the DNA TGTGCCAGTCGACCGGAGGGGTGGACTGAAGCTTTCTTT. This sequence encodes CASRPEGWTEAFF. Together with reference TRBV7-9 and TRBJ1-1, the CDR3 gives the full variable domain: DTGVSQNPRHKITKRGQNVTFRCDPISEHNRLYWYRQTLGQGPEFLTYFQNEAQLEKSRLLSDRFSAERPKGSFSTLEIQRTEQGDSAMYLCASRPEGWTEAFFGQGTRLTVV.

The rearrangement uses TRBV5-1 and TRBJ2-5, with 7 bases identical to TRBD2. J was trimmed by 5 bases and V by 7 bases; bases with no gene match: 8. This CDR3 is built from 13 residues. Germline V CDR1 and CDR2: SGHRS, YFSETQ. The CDR3 nucleotides are TGCGCCAGCTTGGGGGGGGGAAAGGAGACCCAGTACTTC. Its protein product is CASLGGGKETQYF.

The chain has TRBV27 and TRBJ1-1; 9 bases line up with TRBD1. CDR1 is MNHEY, CDR2 SMNVEV, per germline (reference sequence). The V gene end was trimmed by 6 bases and the J gene end by 7 bases; junction bases not matched to a gene: 6. CDR3 size: 13 residues. CDR3 sequence (DNA): TGTGCCAGCAGGGGGGACAGGGCCATTGAAGCTTTCTTT. Its translation is CASRGDRAIEAFF.

The genes are TRBV5-4 and TRBJ2-1; D unclear. V lost 0 bases and J 6 bases, leaving 4 bases between the germline ends. Looked up from germline, CDR1 is SGHNT and CDR2 is YYREEE (reference sequence). This CDR3 is 12 amino acids long. The CDR3 DNA follows: TGTGCCAGCAGCTTGGGGAGCAATGAGCAGTTCTTC. Protein sequence: CASSLGSNEQFF.

This sequence joins TRBV19 and TRBJ1-2; D is undetermined. Trimming pared 6 bases from V and 7 bases from J, leaving 21 bases between. The CDR3 is 15 residues long. From germline, CDR1 is LNHDA and CDR2 SQIVND (reference sequence). The CDR3 region has the DNA TGTGCCAGTAGCCGGACTGACCCGAGGTATATTGGCTACACCTTC. It codes for CASSRTDPRYIGYTF.

This chain connects TRBV21-1 to TRBJ1-4; TRBD1 is the table's D call and was not checked against the DNA. TRBV21-1 is tagged as a pseudogene. CDR3 length equals 15 residues. The chain's CDR3 is CASTSRGQGCEKLFF. Here the CDR3 DNA reads TGTGCCAGCACCTCAAGGGGGCAGGGTTGTGAAAAACTGTTTTTT.

The chain employs TRBV30 and TRBJ2-3, with D perhaps matching TRBD1 (6 bases). CDR3 length: 14 residues. Trimming took off 3 bases at V and 5 bases at J, with 15 bases between the two ends. Germline V gene lookup returns CDR1 GTSNPN and CDR2 SVGIG (reference sequence). This CDR3 reads CAWSALGAGDTQYF. CDR3 sequence (DNA): TGTGCCTGGAGCGCGCTGGGGGCGGGAGATACGCAGTATTTT.